One T cell receptor (beta chain) is described in this entry. The target antigen is unknown. With V trimmed by 5 bases and J by 0 bases, 3 bases remained unmatched. Germline V CDR1 and CDR2: SGHAT, FQNNGV. The CDR3 contains 16 residues. Produced via immunoSEQ multiplex PCR; TCRdb's table is partial and in-frame only. The sample contains about 130,000 clones, roughly 87% of which appear only once. The data belong to a study of cytomegalovirus exposure and HLA in healthy donors. In the study overall: The roughly 110 validation repertoires were reported in a later analysis to have been generated on the same platform as the roughly 700 first-cohort repertoires.

Findings and caveats of the study: Rarity characterized most TCR sequences, yet some public TCRs appeared in many donors.

Sequencing used PBMCs. The chain is built from TRBV11-2 and TRBJ2-1, with TRBD2 identical over 11 bases. This receptor was identified in a woman between 18 and 29 years old in good health and CMV-seronegative. The CDR3 loop is CASSKTSGNSYNEQFF. CDR3 bases: TGTGCCAGCAGCAAGACTAGCGGGAACTCCTACAATGAGCAGTTCTTC.